This T cell receptor beta chain appears in the sequencing data of a study of cytomegalovirus exposure and HLA in healthy donors. Points from the study as a whole: The study listed 150 to 200 cytomegalovirus-associated TCR beta chains. Across donors, most TCRs were seen rarely, yet some public ones were widespread. HLA-A and HLA-B allele assignments for most subjects were reportedly predicted accurately using TCR beta sequences.

It was with 60 Vbeta and 13 Jbeta primers that the PCR ran. Only in-frame clones appear in the TCRdb table, and some are missing; sequencing was by immunoSEQ multiplex PCR. The sample yields under 200,000 clones, over 70% seen once. Germline loops: CDR1 MDHEN, CDR2 SYDVKM. This CDR3 comprises 14 residues. Comments on this clone: Antigen specificity is unknown.

The source is a woman aged 45-60 years in good health and CMV-seropositive. The rearrangement joins TRBV28 to TRBJ2-5; D unresolved. TRBJ2-7 matches the DNA end more closely, so the J call is doubtful. Sequenced material: PBMCs. CDR3: CASSLRSPPYEQYF. CDR3 coding DNA: TGTGCCAGCAGTTTAAGGAGCCCCCCATACGAGCAGTACTTC.